The 28 T cell receptor beta chains below were found in one sample sequenced in a study of vaccination effects on CD4 cells after COVID-19. Their recognized antigens are unknown. Antigen-specific CD4+ T cells were expanded (with viral peptide pools) by the ViraFEST assay ahead of sequencing. With about 9 days of culture completed, CD4+ T cells were isolated. Everyone in the study got two shots of either the BNT162b2 or mRNA-1273 vaccine. Repertoires were generated with immunoSEQ multiplex PCR, while TCRdb's copy carries only in-frame clones and drops some. Among over 80,000 clones listed, roughly 80% were seen once. Material: CD4+ T cells from PBMCs cultured with HCoV-OC43 spike peptides, obtained after COVID-19 vaccination. Documented subset: HCoV-OC43 spike overlapping peptide pool stimulation. These receptors were collected from a human donor who received a COVID-19 vaccine.

V usage is TRBV6-5 and J usage is TRBJ2-2; TRBD2 is a possible D gene (6 bases). CDR1 and CDR2 from the germline V gene are MNHEY and SVGAGI. The CDR3 is 15 amino acids. Trimming shortened V by 5 bases and J by 7 bases, and 17 bases separated the two germline ends. The CDR3 bases are TGTGCCAGCAGTCATACCGGGAGCCTGGGCGGGGAGCTGTTTTTT. It encodes CASSHTGSLGGELFF.

The CDR3 sequence is CASSLRQGAGYGYTF. CDR3 nucleotides: TGTGCCAGCAGCTTAAGGCAGGGGGCCGGCTATGGCTACACCTTC. The chain is built from TRBV7-8 and TRBJ1-2, with 8 bases that match TRBD1. The ends lost 2 bases at V and 4 bases at J; junction bases unmatched: 6. From germline, CDR1 is SGHVS and CDR2 FQNEAQ. This CDR3 region has 15 residues.

The count of this clone is one. The V gene is TRBV7-2, the J gene TRBJ1-6; D possibly corresponds to TRBD1 (6 bases). The germline V gene has CDR1 SGHTA and CDR2 FQGNSA. V lost 4 bases to trimming and J lost 8 bases, with 27 bases between them. The CDR3 length is 19 residues. The CDR3 here is CASSYLVGAGAVADSPLHF. The CDR3 nucleotides read TGTGCCAGCAGCTATTTGGTGGGTGCGGGGGCAGTCGCTGATTCACCCCTCCACTTT.

The CDR3 loop reads CASSKGQGQSPLHF. The CDR3 DNA follows: TGCGCCAGCAGCAAGGGACAGGGGCAATCACCCCTCCACTTT. The V gene is TRBV5-1, the J gene TRBJ1-6; 10 nucleotides line up with TRBD1. V gave up 4 bases and J gave up 10 bases; unmatched junction bases: 5. The germline CDR1 and CDR2 sequences are SGHRS and YFSETQ. The CDR3 has 14 amino acids. Supplemented by reference TRBV5-1 and TRBJ1-6, the full variable domain reads KAGVTQTPRYLIKTRGQQVTLSCSPISGHRSVSWYQQTPGQGLQFLFEYFSETQRNKGNFPGRFSGRQFSNSRSEMNVSTLELGDSALYLCASSKGQGQSPLHFGNGTRLTVT.

The rearrangement uses TRBV12-3 or TRBV12-4 and TRBJ1-4, with 7 nucleotides matching TRBD1. This CDR3 has 13 amino acids. V was clipped by 5 bases and J by 7 bases; unmatched bases: 4. This CDR3 is CASSGRGLEKLFF. The CDR3 DNA reads as TGTGCCAGCAGTGGGAGGGGGCTTGAAAAACTGTTTTTT.

The rearrangement joins TRBV28 to TRBJ2-2; TRBD1 is a possible D gene (6 bases). The CDR3 consists of 17 residues. V lost 4 bases to trimming and J lost 2 bases, with 17 bases between them. Germline assignment: CDR1 MDHEN and CDR2 SYDVKM. The DNA of the CDR3 is TGTGCCAGCAGTTATCCCACAGGGCTATTTAACACCGGGGAGCTGTTTTTT. Its translation: CASSYPTGLFNTGELFF.

The chain couples TRBV5-6 to TRBJ1-5; no clear D. Trimming took off 3 bases at V and 2 bases at J, with 9 bases between the two ends. The V gene's germline CDR1 is SGHDT and CDR2 YYEEEE. This CDR3 region has 14 residues. CDR3 protein: CASSSVDRNQPQHF. In DNA form, the CDR3 reads TGTGCCAGCAGCTCGGTGGATCGCAATCAGCCCCAGCATTTT.

CDR3 sequence (DNA): TGTGCCAGCAGTTTATGGGGGGATAACTATGGCTACACCTTC. Protein product: CASSLWGDNYGYTF. This chain joins TRBV28 and TRBJ1-2; D perhaps matches TRBD1 (5 bases). This CDR3 has 14 amino acids. V lost 0 bases and J lost 1, with 6 bases in between. Germline V CDR1 and CDR2: MDHEN, SYDVKM.

The V call is TRBV9, the J call TRBJ2-3; 8 bases are shared with TRBD2. The germline V gene encodes CDR1 SGDLS and CDR2 YYNGEE. This CDR3 is built from 16 residues. Unmatched junction bases numbered 8, after V lost 2 bases and J lost 3 bases. CDR3 bases: TGTGCCAGCAGCGTTCGGGGGGGGGCCACAACAGATACGCAGTATTTT. The encoded protein is CASSVRGGATTDTQYF.

This chain connects TRBV7-9 to TRBJ1-3, with D perhaps TRBD1 (6 bases). Germline values: CDR1 SEHNR, CDR2 FQNEAQ (reference sequence). The CDR3 has 18 amino acids. The V and J ends lost 4 bases and 1 base respectively, with 20 bases between them. The CDR3 nucleotides are TGTGCCAGCAGCTCCGTCGAGGGGGTTACCCCTTCTGGAAACACCATATATTTT. Its translation: CASSSVEGVTPSGNTIYF.

This rearrangement joins TRBV2 to TRBJ1-2; 9 nucleotides agree with TRBD1. The length of the CDR3 is 17 residues. Unmatched junction bases numbered 16, after V lost 8 bases and J lost 3 bases. The germline gives CDR1 SNHLY, CDR2 FYNNEI. The CDR3 reads CASQPGQGILDDYGYTF. The CDR3 DNA is TGTGCCAGCCAACCGGGACAGGGTATATTAGACGACTATGGCTACACCTTC.

This chain links TRBV9 with TRBJ1-3; D possibly corresponds to TRBD1 (5 bases). The CDR3 has 16 amino acids. V dropped 2 bases and J dropped 2 bases, with 14 bases sitting between them. The germline gives CDR1 SGDLS, CDR2 YYNGEE. CDR3 nucleotide sequence: TGTGCCAGCAGCGTTTCCTTTCAGGGACCTGGAAACACCATATATTTT. It encodes CASSVSFQGPGNTIYF. Combining the CDR3 with reference TRBV9 and TRBJ1-3 gives the whole variable domain DSGVTQTPKHLITATGQRVTLRCSPRSGDLSVYWYQQSLDQGLQFLIQYYNGEERAKGNILERFSAQQFPDLHSELNLSSLELGDSALYFCASSVSFQGPGNTIYFGEGSWLTVV.

This rearrangement joins TRBV5-1 to TRBJ1-5, with D possibly matching TRBD1 (6 bases). V lost 4 bases and J lost 4, with 9 bases in between. This CDR3 contains 13 residues. Germline CDR1 reads SGHRS; CDR2 reads YFSETQ. For the CDR3, the DNA is TGCGCCAGCAGCCTACAGGGAAATCAGCCCCAGCATTTT. Amino acids: CASSLQGNQPQHF.

The chain couples TRBV28 to TRBJ1-1; D possibly corresponds to TRBD1 (6 bases). The CDR3 spans 14 residues. Germline CDR1 and CDR2: MDHEN and SYDVKM. Trimming stripped 2 bases from V and 4 bases from J, with 11 bases between. The CDR3 reads CASSLRQEATEAFF. The CDR3 DNA follows: TGTGCCAGCAGTTTAAGACAGGAGGCCACTGAAGCTTTCTTT.

The gene calls are TRBV19 and TRBJ1-2, with D hard to call. CDR1 is LNHDA and CDR2 is SQIVND in the germline V gene (reference sequence). CDR3 length: 14 residues. Trimming removed 1 base from V and 4 bases from J, with 10 bases in between. CDR3 bases: TGTGCCAGTAGTATAGCCGGATGGGGCTATGGCTACACCTTC. Translation: CASSIAGWGYGYTF.

Written as DNA, the CDR3 is TGTGCCAGCAGTGACTCGATAGGGTTTGCTGGCTACACCTTC. It encodes CASSDSIGFAGYTF. The chain recombines TRBV6-4 with TRBJ1-2; D is unclear. Germline CDR1 and CDR2: MRHNA and SNTAGT. V was shortened by 0 bases and J by 7 bases, with 12 bases between the two germline ends. The CDR3 spans 14 residues.

A few counts support this clone. J is TRBJ2-5 and V is TRBV30; TRBD2 is a possible D gene (6 bases). The germline CDR1 and CDR2 sequences are GTSNPN and SVGIG (reference sequence). The CDR3 has 13 residues. Trimming took 1 base from V and 4 from J, leaving 10 bases between them. The chain's CDR3 is CAWSGGDAETQYF. As DNA, the CDR3 is TGTGCCTGGAGTGGGGGGGATGCAGAGACCCAGTACTTC.

This clone was seen only once. The chain has TRBV9 and TRBJ1-2; 8 bases are a match to TRBD1. Germline CDR1 and CDR2: SGDLS and YYNGEE. The CDR3 consists of 16 residues. J was trimmed by 4 bases and V by 3 bases; bases with no gene match: 11. Here the CDR3 DNA reads TGTGCCAGCAGCGGCGGGACAGGTGGACCTGTCTATGGCTACACCTTC. It codes for CASSGGTGGPVYGYTF.

The chain has TRBV7-2 and TRBJ2-1; weak D call: TRBD2 (7 bases). Trimming cost V 7 bases and J 7 bases, with 20 bases left between them. This CDR3 contains 15 residues. Germline V gives CDR1 SGHTA, CDR2 FQGNSA. This CDR3 is CASTPGAGAINEQFF. The CDR3 region has the DNA TGTGCCAGCACCCCCGGGGCGGGGGCCATTAATGAGCAGTTCTTC.

The gene calls are TRBV1 and TRBJ2-2; TRBD2, as called in the table, went unchecked against the DNA. TRBV1 is shown as a pseudogene. The CDR3 has 17 amino acids. CDR3: CTSTWVSGGPWAGELFF. CDR3 coding DNA: TGCACCAGCACTTGGGTTAGCGGGGGGCCCTGGGCCGGGGAGCTGTTTTTT.

The chain couples TRBV6-6 to TRBJ1-2, with 7 bases identical to TRBD1. After removal of 6 bases from V and 2 bases from J, the junction contained 9 bases not matched to a gene. The V gene's germline CDR1 is MNHNY and CDR2 SVGAGI (reference sequence). CDR3 length equals 15 residues. The CDR3 spells CASSRRQGGNYGYTF. In nucleotides, the CDR3 is TGTGCCAGCAGCCGCAGACAGGGAGGGAACTATGGCTACACCTTC.

The V and J genes are TRBV6-2 or TRBV6-3 and TRBJ1-1; 7 nucleotides align to TRBD1. Per the germline V gene, CDR1 is MNHEY and CDR2 is SVGEGT. The length of the CDR3 is 16 residues. The V gene end was trimmed by 0 bases and the J gene end by 1 base; junction bases not matched to a gene: 5. As DNA, the CDR3 is TGTGCCAGCAGTTACTCGCGGGACAGACCGAACACTGAAGCTTTCTTT. Translated, it gives CASSYSRDRPNTEAFF.

This clone was seen more than once but under ten times. The chain carries TRBV19 and TRBJ1-2; possible D gene TRBD1, 6 bases. Germline V gene lookup returns CDR1 LNHDA and CDR2 SQIVND (reference sequence). This CDR3 contains 15 residues. V lost 5 bases and J lost 0, with 13 bases in between. In DNA, the CDR3 is TGTGCCAGTAGTGCGCGGACAGAAACTAACTATGGCTACACCTTC. It is translated as CASSARTETNYGYTF.

The chain links TRBV9 to TRBJ1-5; 9 bases map to TRBD1. Germline-derived CDR1 and CDR2 are SGDLS and YYNGEE. This CDR3 is 14 amino acids long. V lost 3 bases to trimming and J lost 7 bases; unmatched junction nucleotides: 5. The CDR3: CASSATGGLQPQHF. CDR3 sequence (DNA): TGTGCCAGCAGCGCAACAGGGGGCTTGCAGCCCCAGCATTTT.

This clone was counted between two and nine times. The V gene is TRBV6-5, the J gene TRBJ1-6; 8 nucleotides agree with TRBD1. The CDR3 totals 15 residues. Germline lookup yields CDR1 MNHEY and CDR2 SVGAGI. J gave up 5 bases and V 2 bases, and 2 bases lay outside the gene matches. The CDR3 nucleotides are TGTGCCAGCAGTTACATGGGACAGGATAATTCACCCCTCCACTTT. Amino acids: CASSYMGQDNSPLHF.

The V and J genes are TRBV9 and TRBJ2-6; D gene ambiguous. Germline loops: CDR1 SGDLS, CDR2 YYNGEE. CDR3 size: 13 residues. V dropped 4 bases and J dropped 2 bases, with 4 bases sitting between them. The chain's CDR3 is CASSSAGANVLTF. The CDR3 nucleotides read TGTGCCAGCAGCAGCGCTGGGGCCAACGTCCTGACTTTC.

V gene TRBV2 combines with J gene TRBJ1-1; D is perhaps TRBD1 (6 bases). Looked up from germline, CDR1 is SNHLY and CDR2 is FYNNEI. V shed 1 base and J shed 3 bases, with 9 bases lying between them. The CDR3 contains 14 residues. The CDR3, as DNA: TGTGCCAGCAGTGAAGGGTCAGGGGACACTGAAGCTTTCTTT. It encodes CASSEGSGDTEAFF. The whole variable domain, remainder taken from reference TRBV2 and TRBJ1-1, is EPEVTQTPSHQVTQMGQEVILRCVPISNHLYFYWYRQILGQKVEFLVSFYNNEISEKSEIFDDQFSVERPDGSNFTLKIRSTKLEDSAMYFCASSEGSGDTEAFFGQGTRLTVV.

The chain couples TRBV18 to TRBJ1-1, with a tentative D call TRBD1 (5 bases). Between the trimmed V and J ends, which lost 6 bases and 1 base, there was a span of 12 bases. Looked up from germline, CDR1 is KGHSH and CDR2 is LQKENI. This CDR3 has 14 residues. The CDR3 reads CASSSLGPNTEAFF. The CDR3 nucleotides are TGTGCCAGCTCCTCCCTGGGGCCGAACACTGAAGCTTTCTTT.